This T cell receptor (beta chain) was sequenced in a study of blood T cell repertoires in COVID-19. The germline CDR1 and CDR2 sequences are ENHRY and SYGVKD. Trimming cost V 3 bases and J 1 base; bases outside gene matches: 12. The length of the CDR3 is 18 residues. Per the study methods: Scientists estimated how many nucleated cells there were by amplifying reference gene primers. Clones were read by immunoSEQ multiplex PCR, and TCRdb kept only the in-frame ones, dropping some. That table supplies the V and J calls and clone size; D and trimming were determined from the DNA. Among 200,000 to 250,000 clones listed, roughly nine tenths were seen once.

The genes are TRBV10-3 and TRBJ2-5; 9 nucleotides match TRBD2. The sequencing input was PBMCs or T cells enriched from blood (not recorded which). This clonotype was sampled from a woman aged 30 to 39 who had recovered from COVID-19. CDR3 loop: CAISEVRLAGRSQETQYF. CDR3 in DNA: TGTGCCATCAGTGAAGTGCGGCTAGCGGGGCGCAGCCAAGAGACCCAGTACTTC.